The clone carrying this TCR beta chain showed up just a few times. Its antigen is undetermined. This sample was taken from a study of T-cell reconstitution after alpha-beta-depleted transplantation in children. Study conclusions and caveats: Several hundred expanded graft clones reportedly gave rise to the alpha-beta T cells present about two months after transplant. Surviving recipient T cells and thymic progenitors produced the high day-60 TCRbeta diversity seen in some patients. It was newly produced T cells that mostly accounted for T-cell counts and diversity one year after transplant.

V dropped 5 bases and J dropped 4; count of bases not matched to a gene: 7. The CDR3 contains 15 residues. Germline V lookup: CDR1 SGHVS, CDR2 FQNEAQ. The TCRbeta library incorporated unique molecular identifiers. TCRdb fed the PCR reads into MiXCR, producing one record per CDR3 protein. The data contain tens of thousands of distinct CDR3 sequences, 4% to 5% of them singletons. This sequence originates from a boy under two years old who had a stem cell transplant for acute myeloid leukemia, so the T cells may come from the graft donor. This specimen consisted of PBMCs, mostly from graft donor cells, obtained 180 days after TCRalphabeta/CD19-depleted stem cell transplant. The rearrangement uses TRBV7-8 and TRBJ2-2; 7 nucleotides match TRBD1. This CDR3 reads CASSPLTGPTGELFF. In DNA, the CDR3 is TGTGCCAGCAGCCCCTTGACAGGGCCCACCGGGGAGCTGTTTTTT.